The text below deals with one TCR beta chain. The target antigen is unknown. Germline assignment: CDR1 MDHEN and CDR2 SYDVKM. V trimming: 6 bases; J trimming: 7 bases; junction bases outside the gene matches: 11. This CDR3 has 16 residues. Terminally differentiated effector memory CD45RA+ cells were left out of the naive CD8 fraction, which was CD45RO-negative and positively selected for CCR7. The data were taken from a study of shared clonotypes between healthy human individuals. On the study more broadly: CD4 naive and CD4 memory each took three plates per donor, while CD8 naive took two and CD8 memory one. Study-level results: Non-shared clonotypes displayed generation probabilities falling below those of clonotypes present in all four donors. Some naive CD4 clonotypes, around 5%, turned up in common across four donors.

TCRdb's table, derived via immunoSEQ multiplex PCR, lists solely in-frame clones and lacks some. The sample carries approximately 2,200,000 clones, roughly 91% recorded once. The rearrangement joins TRBV28 to TRBJ2-2; 10 bases fit TRBD2. Sequenced sample: naive CD8+ T cells from PBMCs. The source of this sequence is a man aged 18-30 years in good health. Some clones in this sample may be carry-over from other donors' samples. CDR3 coding DNA: TGTGCCAGCAGGTCCGTTAGCGGGAGGAATGGCGGGGAGCTGTTTTTT. Protein: CASRSVSGRNGGELFF.